Described below is a single TCR beta chain sequence and its context. Possible read error: a much larger clone is one base away. With a J-beta primer mix and a sample-barcoded 5' primer, a second PCR ran about 6 to 11 cycles. Each CDR3 protein is one row after TCRdb ran MiXCR on the 5' RACE reads. The data contain hundreds of thousands of distinct CDR3 sequences, over 45% of them singletons. The data derive from a study of blood T cells in healthy people across ages. Study in general: Capture by template switching was about one barcoded beta molecule per two T cells.

This CDR3 is 15 amino acids long. CDR1 and CDR2 from the germline V gene are SGHTA and FQGNSA. Germline trimming cut 0 bases from V and 12 bases from J; bases unmatched to any gene: 7. PBMCs, at least 6.5 million per sample, were isolated. The genes are TRBV7-2 and TRBJ2-1; TRBD2 aligns across 11 bases. The source of this sequence is a woman aged 60-75 years in good health. Material for sequencing was blood. CDR3 protein: CASSLAYLAGGGQFF. In DNA form, the CDR3 reads TGTGCCAGCAGCTTAGCTTACCTAGCGGGAGGAGGGCAGTTCTTC.